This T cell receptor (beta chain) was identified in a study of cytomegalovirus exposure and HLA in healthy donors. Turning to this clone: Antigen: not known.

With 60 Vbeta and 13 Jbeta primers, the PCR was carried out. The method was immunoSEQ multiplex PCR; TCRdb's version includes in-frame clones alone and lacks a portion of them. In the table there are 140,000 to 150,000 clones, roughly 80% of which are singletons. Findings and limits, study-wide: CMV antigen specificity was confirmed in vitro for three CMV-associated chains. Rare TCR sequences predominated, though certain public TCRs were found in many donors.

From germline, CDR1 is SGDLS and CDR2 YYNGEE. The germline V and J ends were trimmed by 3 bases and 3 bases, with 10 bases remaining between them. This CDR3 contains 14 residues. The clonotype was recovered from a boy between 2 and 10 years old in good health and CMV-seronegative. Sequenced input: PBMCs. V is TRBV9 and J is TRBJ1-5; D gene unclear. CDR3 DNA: TGTGCCAGCAGCGCTCGGGAGTACAATCAGCCCCAGCATTTT. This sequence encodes CASSAREYNQPQHF. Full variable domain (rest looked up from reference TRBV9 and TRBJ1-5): DSGVTQTPKHLITATGQRVTLRCSPRSGDLSVYWYQQSLDQGLQFLIQYYNGEERAKGNILERFSAQQFPDLHSELNLSSLELGDSALYFCASSAREYNQPQHFGDGTRLSIL.